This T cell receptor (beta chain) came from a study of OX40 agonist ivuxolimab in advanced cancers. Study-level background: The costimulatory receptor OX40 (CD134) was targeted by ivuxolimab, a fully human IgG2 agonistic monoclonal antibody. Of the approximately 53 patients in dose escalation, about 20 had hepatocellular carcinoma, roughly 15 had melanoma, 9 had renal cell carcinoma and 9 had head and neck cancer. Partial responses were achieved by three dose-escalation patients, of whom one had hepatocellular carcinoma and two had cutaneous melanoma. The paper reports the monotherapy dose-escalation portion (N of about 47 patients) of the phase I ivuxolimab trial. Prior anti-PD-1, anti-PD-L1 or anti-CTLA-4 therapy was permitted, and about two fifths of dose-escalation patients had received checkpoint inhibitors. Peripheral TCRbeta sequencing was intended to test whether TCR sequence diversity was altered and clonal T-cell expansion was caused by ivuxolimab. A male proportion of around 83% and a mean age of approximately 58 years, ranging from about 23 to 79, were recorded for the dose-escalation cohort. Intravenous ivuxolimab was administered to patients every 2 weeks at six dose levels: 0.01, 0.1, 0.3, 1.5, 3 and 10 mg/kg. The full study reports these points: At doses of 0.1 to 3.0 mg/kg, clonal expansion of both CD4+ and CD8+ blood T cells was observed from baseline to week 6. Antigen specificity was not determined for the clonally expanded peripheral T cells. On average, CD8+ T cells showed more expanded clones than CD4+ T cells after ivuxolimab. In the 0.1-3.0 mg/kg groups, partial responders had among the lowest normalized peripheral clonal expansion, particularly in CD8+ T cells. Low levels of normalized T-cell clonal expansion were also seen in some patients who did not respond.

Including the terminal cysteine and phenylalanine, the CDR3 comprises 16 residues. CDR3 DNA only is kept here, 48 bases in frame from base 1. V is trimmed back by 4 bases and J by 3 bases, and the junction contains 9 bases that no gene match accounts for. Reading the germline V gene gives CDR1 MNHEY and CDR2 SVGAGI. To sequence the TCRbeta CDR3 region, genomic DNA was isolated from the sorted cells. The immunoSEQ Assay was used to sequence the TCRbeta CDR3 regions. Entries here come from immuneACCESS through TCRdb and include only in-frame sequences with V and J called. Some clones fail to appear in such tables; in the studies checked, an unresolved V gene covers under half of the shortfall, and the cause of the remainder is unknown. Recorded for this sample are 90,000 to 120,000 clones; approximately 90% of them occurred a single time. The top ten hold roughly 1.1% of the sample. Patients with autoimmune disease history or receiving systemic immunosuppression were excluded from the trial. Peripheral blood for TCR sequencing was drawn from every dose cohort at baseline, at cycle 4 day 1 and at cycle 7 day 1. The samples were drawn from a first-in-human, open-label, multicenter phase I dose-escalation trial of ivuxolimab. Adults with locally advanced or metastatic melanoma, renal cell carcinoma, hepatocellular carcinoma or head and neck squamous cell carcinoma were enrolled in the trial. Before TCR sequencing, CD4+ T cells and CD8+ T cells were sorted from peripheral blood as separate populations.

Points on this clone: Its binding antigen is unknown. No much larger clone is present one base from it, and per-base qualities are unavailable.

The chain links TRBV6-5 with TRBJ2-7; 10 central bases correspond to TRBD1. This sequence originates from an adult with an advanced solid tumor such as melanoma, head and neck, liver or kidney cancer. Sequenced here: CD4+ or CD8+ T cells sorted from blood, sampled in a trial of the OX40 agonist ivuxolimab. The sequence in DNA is TGTGCCAGCAGTTCCCTAGGGGACAGGGGTTTCTACGAGCAGTACTTC. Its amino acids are CASSSLGDRGFYEQYF.